These T cell receptor beta chains were read from a single sample in a study of Graves' ophthalmopathy and Graves' hyperthyroidism. Each CDR3 protein is one row after TCRdb ran MiXCR on the multiplex PCR reads. The sample consists of roughly 600,000 distinct CDR3 sequences, roughly 40% of them appearing once. Input material: peripheral blood or thyroid tissue (not recorded which). Receptor source: an adult man with Graves' hyperthyroidism. CDR3s include the opening cysteine and the closing phenylalanine or tryptophan. The D gene is left open where the match is weak. Size values are once, few and many counts, or a class for expanded clones, and some rows have none.

CDR3 protein: CASIASRQSWNQPQHF; CDR3 DNA: TGTGCCAGCATAGCGTCCCGACAGTCCTGGAATCAGCCCCAGCATTTT; clone size: NA; V gene: TRBV6-5; D gene: NA; J gene: TRBJ1-5
CDR3 protein: CASSSAGNEKLFF; CDR3 DNA: TGCGCCAGCAGCTCCGCGGGGAATGAAAAACTGTTTTTT; clone size: NA; V gene: TRBV5-1; D gene: NA; J gene: TRBJ1-4
CDR3 protein: CSVVIAGAGEQYF; CDR3 DNA: TGCAGCGTTGTTATAGCGGGAGCCGGAGAGCAGTACTTC; clone size: many; V gene: TRBV29-1; D gene: TRBD2; J gene: TRBJ2-7
CDR3 protein: CATSVPGQPQHF; CDR3 DNA: TGTGCCACCAGTGTCCCGGGACAGCCCCAGCATTTT; clone size: NA; V gene: TRBV24-1; D gene: NA; J gene: TRBJ1-5
CDR3 protein: CASSFAGQMNTEAFF; CDR3 DNA: TGTGCCAGCAGCTTTGCGGGACAGATGAACACTGAAGCTTTCTTT; clone size: many; V gene: TRBV12-3/TRBV12-4; D gene: TRBD1; J gene: TRBJ1-1
CDR3 protein: CASSRHLSNQPQHF; CDR3 DNA: TGTGCCAGCTCCCGACACCTTAGCAATCAGCCCCAGCATTTT; clone size: many; V gene: TRBV10-3; D gene: NA; J gene: TRBJ1-5
CDR3 protein: CSARQRGVMGEAFF; CDR3 DNA: TGCAGTGCTAGACAACGGGGGGTTATGGGTGAAGCTTTCTTT; clone size: many; V gene: TRBV20-1; D gene: NA; J gene: TRBJ1-1
CDR3 protein: CSVGGAGVFSYEQYF; CDR3 DNA: TGCAGCGTTGGAGGAGCGGGAGTTTTTTCCTACGAGCAGTACTTC; clone size: few; V gene: TRBV29-1; D gene: TRBD2; J gene: TRBJ2-7
CDR3 protein: CASSYRGNSYEQYF; CDR3 DNA: TGTGCCAGCAGTTATCGGGGAAACTCCTACGAGCAGTACTTC; clone size: few; V gene: TRBV27; D gene: NA; J gene: TRBJ2-7
CDR3 protein: CAPSPSQETQYF; CDR3 DNA: TGTGCCCCCAGTCCATCCCAAGAGACCCAGTACTTC; clone size: many; V gene: TRBV10-3; D gene: NA; J gene: TRBJ2-5
CDR3 protein: CSARGEGETQYF; CDR3 DNA: TGCAGTGCTAGGGGGGAGGGGGAGACCCAGTACTTC; clone size: NA; V gene: TRBV20-1; D gene: TRBD2; J gene: TRBJ2-5
CDR3 protein: CASSQGGVVNTEAFF; CDR3 DNA: TGTGCCAGCAGCCAGGGGGGCGTCGTGAACACTGAAGCTTTCTTT; clone size: once; V gene: TRBV7-9; D gene: TRBD1; J gene: TRBJ1-1
CDR3 protein: CASSPSWGGGNEQYF; CDR3 DNA: TGTGCCAGCAGCCCGAGTTGGGGGGGCGGCAATGAGCAGTACTTC; clone size: NA; V gene: TRBV7-9; D gene: NA; J gene: TRBJ2-7
CDR3 protein: CASSLFGGATEAFF; CDR3 DNA: TGCGCCAGCAGCTTGTTCGGGGGGGCGACTGAAGCTTTCTTT; clone size: NA; V gene: TRBV5-1; D gene: NA; J gene: TRBJ1-1
CDR3 protein: CATGTGGNEQYF; CDR3 DNA: TGTGCCACCGGGACAGGAGGAAACGAGCAGTACTTC; clone size: NA; V gene: TRBV2; D gene: TRBD1; J gene: TRBJ2-7
CDR3 protein: CATSETGTGSQETQYF; CDR3 DNA: TGTGCCACCAGTGAAACCGGGACAGGAAGTCAAGAGACCCAGTACTTC; clone size: many; V gene: TRBV24-1; D gene: TRBD1; J gene: TRBJ2-5
CDR3 protein: CASSLDGDF; CDR3 DNA: TGTGCCAGCAGCTTAGACGGGGACTTC; clone size: NA; V gene: TRBV25-1; D gene: NA; J gene: TRBJ2-5
CDR3 protein: CASTADRGGHEQYF; CDR3 DNA: TGTGCCAGCACCGCCGACAGGGGGGGCCACGAGCAGTACTTC; clone size: many; V gene: TRBV13; D gene: TRBD1; J gene: TRBJ2-7
CDR3 protein: CASSEYPQGAYEQYF; CDR3 DNA: TGCGCCAGCAGTGAATACCCCCAGGGGGCCTACGAGCAGTACTTC; clone size: NA; V gene: TRBV10-2; D gene: TRBD1; J gene: TRBJ2-7
CDR3 protein: CATSSQLLSGEGYEQYF; CDR3 DNA: TGTGCCACCAGCAGCCAGCTCCTCTCGGGGGAGGGCTACGAGCAGTACTTC; clone size: NA; V gene: TRBV15; D gene: TRBD2; J gene: TRBJ2-7
CDR3 protein: CAISEGVSANEKLFF; CDR3 DNA: TGTGCCATCAGTGAAGGGGTGTCGGCTAATGAAAAACTGTTTTTT; clone size: many; V gene: TRBV10-3; D gene: NA; J gene: TRBJ1-4
CDR3 protein: CASGPQGLNTEAFF; CDR3 DNA: TGTGCCAGCGGCCCTCAGGGGCTGAACACTGAAGCTTTCTTT; clone size: few; V gene: TRBV6-5; D gene: NA; J gene: TRBJ1-1
CDR3 protein: CASSQDGQRLVGQYF; CDR3 DNA: TGCGCCAGCAGCCAAGATGGCCAGCGCCTAGTCGGGCAGTACTTC; clone size: NA; V gene: TRBV4-1; D gene: NA; J gene: TRBJ2-7
CDR3 protein: CSVERFGSSYNSPLHF; CDR3 DNA: TGCAGCGTTGAAAGGTTCGGGAGCTCCTATAATTCACCCCTCCACTTT; clone size: few; V gene: TRBV29-1; D gene: NA; J gene: TRBJ1-6
CDR3 protein: CASSESNSGEQFF; CDR3 DNA: TGCGCCAGCAGTGAGTCAAACTCTGGTGAGCAGTTCTTC; clone size: NA; V gene: TRBV10-1; D gene: NA; J gene: TRBJ2-1
CDR3 protein: CASGLELAEETQYF; CDR3 DNA: TGTGCTAGTGGTTTGGAACTAGCGGAAGAGACCCAGTACTTC; clone size: few; V gene: TRBV12-5; D gene: TRBD2; J gene: TRBJ2-5
CDR3 protein: CASSGTSGSLGTQHF; CDR3 DNA: TGTGCCAGCAGTGGGACTAGCGGGTCCCTCGGGACCCAGCATTTT; clone size: NA; V gene: TRBV6-1; D gene: NA; J gene: TRBJ1-5
CDR3 protein: CASSYGAGGGETQYF; CDR3 DNA: TGTGCCAGCAGTTACGGAGCCGGGGGTGGGGAGACCCAGTACTTC; clone size: NA; V gene: TRBV2; D gene: NA; J gene: TRBJ2-5
CDR3 protein: CASGQGLAEQETQYF; CDR3 DNA: TGTGCCAGCGGACAGGGACTAGCGGAGCAAGAGACCCAGTACTTC; clone size: few; V gene: TRBV7-2; D gene: TRBD2; J gene: TRBJ2-5
CDR3 protein: CAISEQAGSSYNSPLHF; CDR3 DNA: TGTGCCATCAGTGAGCAGGCAGGGAGCTCCTATAATTCACCCCTCCACTTT; clone size: many; V gene: TRBV10-3; D gene: NA; J gene: TRBJ1-6
CDR3 protein: CASSFGLGTSGREREQYF; CDR3 DNA: TGTGCCAGCAGTTTCGGCCTGGGGACTAGCGGGAGGGAGCGGGAGCAGTACTTC; clone size: once; V gene: TRBV5-1; D gene: TRBD2; J gene: TRBJ2-7
CDR3 protein: CSARLADSKETQYF; CDR3 DNA: TGCAGTGCTAGACTAGCGGATTCTAAGGAGACCCAGTACTTC; clone size: many; V gene: TRBV20-1; D gene: TRBD2; J gene: TRBJ2-5
CDR3 protein: CASRRQGSYTF; CDR3 DNA: TGTGCCAGCCGACGACAGGGGAGCTACACCTTC; clone size: NA; V gene: TRBV12-3/TRBV12-4; D gene: TRBD1; J gene: TRBJ1-2
CDR3 protein: CATSRDGGGGTEASF; CDR3 DNA: TGTGCCACCAGCAGAGATGGCGGCGGGGGCACTGAAGCTTCCTTT; clone size: NA; V gene: TRBV15; D gene: NA; J gene: TRBJ1-1
CDR3 protein: CATSDLKGDDSNQPQHF; CDR3 DNA: TGTGCCACCAGTGACCTTAAGGGGGACGATAGCAATCAGCCCCAGCATTTT; clone size: many; V gene: TRBV24-1; D gene: NA; J gene: TRBJ1-5
CDR3 protein: CASSGRTGQFSYNSPLHF; CDR3 DNA: TGTGCCAGCAGCGGCCGGACAGGGCAATTCTCCTATAATTCACCCCTCCACTTT; clone size: NA; V gene: TRBV7-8; D gene: TRBD1; J gene: TRBJ1-6
CDR3 protein: CSADRDSVSYEQYF; CDR3 DNA: TGCAGTGCTGACCGGGACAGTGTTTCCTACGAGCAGTACTTC; clone size: few; V gene: TRBV20-1; D gene: TRBD1; J gene: TRBJ2-7
CDR3 protein: CASRFTPGQGSSGANVLTF; CDR3 DNA: TGTGCCAGCAGGTTCACTCCGGGACAGGGGAGCTCTGGGGCCAACGTCCTGACTTTC; clone size: few; V gene: TRBV14; D gene: TRBD1; J gene: TRBJ2-6